This T cell receptor beta chain was observed in a study of T cells in Graves' hyperthyroidism and ophthalmopathy. Study as a whole: Peripheral blood was obtained at initial diagnosis, preceding any treatment. General study results and limits: Most thyroid clonotypes with frequency above 0.001 were detected in blood.

The CDR3 covers 10 residues. The germline CDR1 and CDR2 sequences are GTSNPN and SVGIG (reference sequence). V was clipped by 5 bases and J by 8 bases; unmatched bases: 2. The study included ophthalmopathy patients with Clinical Activity Score at least 3, NOSPECS grade at least 4 and duration under 3 months. Exclusion of patients followed from uncontrolled infection, other autoimmune disease, pregnancy or lactation. TCR beta CDR3 sequences were amplified from RNA transcripts. TCR CDR3 underwent first-round RT-PCR with the HTBI primer set. TCRdb reprocessed the multiplex PCR reads with MiXCR, giving one entry per CDR3 protein. The sample consists of roughly 530,000 distinct CDR3 sequences, approximately 17% of them appearing once. This clonotype showed up many times. Its antigen is undetermined.

This receptor was taken from a woman aged 18-29 years with Graves' ophthalmopathy. Sample: blood. The V call is TRBV30, the J call TRBJ1-2; TRBD1 agrees at 7 bases. The CDR3 DNA is TGTGCCTGGCAGGGGGACGGCTACACCTTC. Its protein product is CAWQGDGYTF.